This T cell receptor beta chain was identified in a study of blood T cells in healthy people across ages. The use of a sample-barcoded 5' primer and a J-beta primer mix characterized a second PCR of roughly 7 to 12 cycles. The template-switch adaptor was a 5' adaptor with 12 random nucleotides. It tagged each cDNA molecule. TCRdb redid the calling of the 5' RACE reads with MiXCR, one entry per CDR3 protein. The data contain approximately 1.5 million distinct CDR3 sequences, about 32% of them singletons. This clonotype was detected only a few times. Its antigen is as yet unknown. Study-level results: Because sorting was not performed, PBMCs prevented conclusive naive versus antigen-experienced comparison.

V lost 4 bases to trimming and J lost 5 bases, with 11 bases between them. This CDR3 comprises 13 residues. Germline V gene data show CDR1 as SGHDN and CDR2 as FVKESK. The source material was blood. The sequence came from a young woman in good health. The chain links TRBV14 to TRBJ2-5, with D tentatively TRBD2 (5 bases). The chain's CDR3 is CASSPLTGETQYF. As DNA, the CDR3 is TGTGCCAGCAGCCCTTTAACGGGGGAGACCCAGTACTTC.